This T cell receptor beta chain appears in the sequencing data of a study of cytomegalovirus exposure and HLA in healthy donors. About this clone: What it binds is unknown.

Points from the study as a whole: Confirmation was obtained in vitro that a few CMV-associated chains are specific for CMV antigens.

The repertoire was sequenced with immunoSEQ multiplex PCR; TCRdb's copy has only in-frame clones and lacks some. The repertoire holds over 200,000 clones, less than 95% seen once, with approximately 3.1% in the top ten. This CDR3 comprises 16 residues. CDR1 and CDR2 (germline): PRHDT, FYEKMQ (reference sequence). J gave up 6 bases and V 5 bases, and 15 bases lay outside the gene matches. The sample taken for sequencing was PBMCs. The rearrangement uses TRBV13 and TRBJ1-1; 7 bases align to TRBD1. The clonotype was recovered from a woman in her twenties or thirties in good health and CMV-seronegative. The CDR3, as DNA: TGTGCCAGCAGCGGCTCTAATCACAGGGGCGAGCCTGAAGCTTTCTTT. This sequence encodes CASSGSNHRGEPEAFF.